This is a list of T cell receptor beta chains from one sample in a study of T-cell reconstitution after alpha-beta-depleted transplantation in children. MiXCR, run by TCRdb on the PCR reads, gives a single entry per CDR3 protein. The table shows 300,000 to 400,000 distinct CDR3 sequences, with around 15% occurring only once. The sample in question was PBMCs, mostly from graft donor cells, obtained 360 days after TCRalphabeta/CD19-depleted stem cell transplant. The receptor source for this set is a male patient between 2 and 10 years old who had a stem cell transplant for acute lymphoblastic leukemia, so the T cells may come from the graft donor. The CDR3 runs from the conserved cysteine through the conserved F or W. D genes are given only for firm matches. A row's size may be missing; if present it is once, few, many or a size class.

cdr3_length	d_call	v_call	clone_size	j_call	cdr3_aa	cdr3_nt
13	NA	TRBV4-3	NA	TRBJ2-7	CASSQERTYEQYF	TGCGCCAGCAGCCAAGAGCGAACCTACGAGCAGTACTTC
19	NA	TRBV3-1	NA	TRBJ2-7	CASSLSREGRGGKGDEQYF	TGTGCCAGCAGTTTGTCCAGGGAAGGCCGGGGCGGGAAGGGGGACGAGCAGTACTTC
14	TRBD1	TRBV29-1	few	TRBJ2-1	CSVGDRGRYNEQFF	TGCAGCGTTGGGGACAGGGGCCGCTACAATGAGCAGTTCTTC
14	NA	TRBV28	many	TRBJ1-5	CASSLSPGNQPQHF	TGTGCCAGCAGTTTATCTCCGGGTAATCAGCCCCAGCATTTT
15	TRBD2	TRBV6-5	many	TRBJ2-7	CASSTAGLAAYEQYF	TGTGCCAGCTCCACAGCGGGACTAGCGGCATACGAGCAGTACTTC
14	NA	TRBV6-1	NA	TRBJ1-6	CASTRTPYNSPLHF	TGTGCCAGCACCCGGACACCCTATAATTCACCCCTCCACTTT
19	TRBD1	TRBV4-3	NA	TRBJ2-7	CASSQDWVGDRGHNYEQYF	TGCGCCAGCAGCCAAGATTGGGTGGGTGACAGGGGGCATAACTACGAGCAGTACTTC
14	NA	TRBV10-3	few	TRBJ2-7	CAISGGRGPYEQYF	TGTGCCATCAGTGGGGGCAGGGGACCCTACGAGCAGTACTTC
13	TRBD2	TRBV29-1	many	TRBJ2-5	CSVEKLAGGTQYF	TGCAGCGTTGAAAAACTAGCGGGAGGGACCCAGTACTTC
15	TRBD1	TRBV18	many	TRBJ2-7	CASSPKQGGVYEQYF	TGTGCCAGCTCACCAAAACAGGGGGGAGTCTACGAGCAGTACTTC
14	NA	TRBV4-3	NA	TRBJ2-3	CASSPVRGSDTQYF	TGCGCCAGCAGCCCAGTCAGGGGATCCGATACGCAGTATTTT
17	TRBD2	TRBV24-1	few	TRBJ2-3	CATSESGRAVGTDTQYF	TGTGCCACCAGTGAATCCGGGAGGGCCGTTGGCACAGATACGCAGTATTTT
17	NA	TRBV21-1	NA	TRBJ2-5	CASSTLQDRRHQETQYF	TGTGCCAGCAGCACCCTTCAGGACAGGCGCCACCAAGAGACCCAGTACTTC
17	TRBD1	TRBV4-2	NA	TRBJ1-1	CASSQGTGGGMNTEAFF	TGTGCCAGCAGCCAGGGGACAGGGGGCGGGATGAACACTGAAGCTTTCTTT
12	NA	TRBV12-3/TRBV12-4	NA	TRBJ2-1	CASLLGRHEQFF	TGTGCCAGCCTCCTTGGTCGTCATGAGCAGTTCTTC
16	TRBD1	TRBV6-5	NA	TRBJ2-3	CASSTLPGQSTDTQYF	TGTGCCAGCAGTACTCTCCCGGGACAGAGCACAGATACGCAGTATTTT
15	NA	TRBV4-2	few	TRBJ2-7	CASSQVGVKTYEQYF	TGTGCCAGCAGCCAGGTGGGGGTCAAAACCTACGAGCAGTACTTC
16	TRBD1	TRBV6-5	NA	TRBJ1-2	CASSYAGTGGHYGYTF	TGTGCCAGCAGTTACGCGGGGACAGGGGGCCACTATGGCTACACCTTC
20	NA	TRBV28	NA	TRBJ2-1	CASRTPRTGLVAWSYNEQFF	TGTGCCAGCAGAACCCCGCGAACAGGACTGGTAGCTTGGAGTTACAATGAGCAGTTCTTC
15	NA	TRBV6-5	many	TRBJ1-6	CASSYSPQNNSPLHF	TGTGCCAGCAGTTACTCGCCTCAAAATAATTCACCCCTCCACTTT
14	NA	TRBV10-3	few	TRBJ2-7	CAIKAPGQDYEQYF	TGTGCCATCAAAGCCCCCGGTCAGGACTACGAGCAGTACTTC
12	TRBD2	TRBV28	NA	TRBJ2-4	CASSSGTSRAHF	TGTGCCAGCAGTTCCGGGACTAGCAGGGCCCACTTC
14	NA	TRBV9	NA	TRBJ2-3	CASSVAVVQDTQYF	TGTGCCAGCAGCGTAGCAGTAGTTCAAGATACGCAGTATTTT
15	TRBD1	TRBV20-1	NA	TRBJ2-7	CSARRRTGGGGEQYF	TGCAGTGCTAGAAGGCGGACAGGGGGTGGAGGTGAGCAGTACTTC